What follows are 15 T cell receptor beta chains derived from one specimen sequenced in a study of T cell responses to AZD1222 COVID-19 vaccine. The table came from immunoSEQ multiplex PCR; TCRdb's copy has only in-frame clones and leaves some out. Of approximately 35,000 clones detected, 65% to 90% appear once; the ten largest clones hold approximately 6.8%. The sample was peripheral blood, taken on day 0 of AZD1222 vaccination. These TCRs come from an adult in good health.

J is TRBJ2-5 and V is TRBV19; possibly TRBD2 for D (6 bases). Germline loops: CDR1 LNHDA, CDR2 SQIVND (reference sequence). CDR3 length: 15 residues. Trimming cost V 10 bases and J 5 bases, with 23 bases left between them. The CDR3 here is CATSGGAGNRETQYF. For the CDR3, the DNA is TGTGCCACATCAGGAGGAGCGGGTAATAGGGAGACCCAGTACTTC.

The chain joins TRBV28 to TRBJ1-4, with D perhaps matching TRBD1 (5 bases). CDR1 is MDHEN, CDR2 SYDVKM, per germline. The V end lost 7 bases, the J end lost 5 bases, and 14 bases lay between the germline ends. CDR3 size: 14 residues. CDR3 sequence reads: CASNPWGSNEKLFF. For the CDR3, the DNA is TGTGCCAGCAACCCCTGGGGGTCCAATGAAAAACTGTTTTTT.

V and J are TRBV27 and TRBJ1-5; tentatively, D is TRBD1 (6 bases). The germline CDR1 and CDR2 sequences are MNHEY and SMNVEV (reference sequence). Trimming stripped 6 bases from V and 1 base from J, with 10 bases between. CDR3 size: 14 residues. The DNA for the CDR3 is TGTGCCAGCAGATTACAGGGAAGCAATCAGCCCCAGCATTTT. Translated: CASRLQGSNQPQHF.

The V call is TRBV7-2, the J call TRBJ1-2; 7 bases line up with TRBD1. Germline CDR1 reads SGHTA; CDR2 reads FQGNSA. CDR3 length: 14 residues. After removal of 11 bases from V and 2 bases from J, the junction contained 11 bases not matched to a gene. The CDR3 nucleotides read TGTGCCTCTTCTGGACAGGCGCTAAACTATGGCTACACCTTC. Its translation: CASSGQALNYGYTF. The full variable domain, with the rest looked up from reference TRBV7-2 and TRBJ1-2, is GAGVSQSPSNKVTEKGKDVELRCDPISGHTALYWYRQSLGQGLEFLIYFQGNSAPDKSGLPSDRFSAERTGGSVSTLTIQRTQQEDSAVYLCASSGQALNYGYTFGSGTRLTVV.

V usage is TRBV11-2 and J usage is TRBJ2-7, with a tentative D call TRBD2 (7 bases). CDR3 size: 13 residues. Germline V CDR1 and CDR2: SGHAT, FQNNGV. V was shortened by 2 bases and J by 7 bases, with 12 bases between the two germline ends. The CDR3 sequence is CASSLTGGSEQYF. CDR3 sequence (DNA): TGTGCCAGCAGCTTAACGGGGGGCAGTGAGCAGTACTTC.

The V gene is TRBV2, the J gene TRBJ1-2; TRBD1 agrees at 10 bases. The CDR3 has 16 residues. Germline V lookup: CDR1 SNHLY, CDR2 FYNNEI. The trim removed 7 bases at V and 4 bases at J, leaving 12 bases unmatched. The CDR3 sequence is CASTERGRQGAYGYTF. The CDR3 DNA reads TGTGCCAGCACCGAAAGAGGGCGACAGGGGGCCTATGGCTACACCTTC.

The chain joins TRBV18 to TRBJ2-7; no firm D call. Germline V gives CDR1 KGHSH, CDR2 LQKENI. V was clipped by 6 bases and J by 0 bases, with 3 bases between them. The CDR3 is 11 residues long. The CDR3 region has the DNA TGTGCCAGCTCCGACTCCTACGAGCAGTACTTC. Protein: CASSDSYEQYF.

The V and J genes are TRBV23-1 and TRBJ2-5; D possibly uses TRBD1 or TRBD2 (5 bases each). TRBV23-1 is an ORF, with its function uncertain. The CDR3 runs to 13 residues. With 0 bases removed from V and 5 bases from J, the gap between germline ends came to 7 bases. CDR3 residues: CASSQSGRETQYF. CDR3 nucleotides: TGCGCCAGCAGTCAATCGGGACGGGAGACCCAGTACTTC.

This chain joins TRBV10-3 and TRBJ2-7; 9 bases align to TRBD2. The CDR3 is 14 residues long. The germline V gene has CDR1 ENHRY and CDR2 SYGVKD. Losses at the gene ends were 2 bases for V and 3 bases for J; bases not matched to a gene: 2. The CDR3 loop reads CAISEPSGVYEQYF. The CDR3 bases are TGTGCCATCAGTGAGCCTAGCGGGGTCTACGAGCAGTACTTC.

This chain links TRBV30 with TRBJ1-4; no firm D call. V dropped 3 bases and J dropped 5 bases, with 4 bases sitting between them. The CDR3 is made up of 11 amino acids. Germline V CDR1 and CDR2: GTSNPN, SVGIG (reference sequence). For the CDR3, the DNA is TGTGCCTGGAGCGTGAATGAAAAACTGTTTTTT. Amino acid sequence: CAWSVNEKLFF.

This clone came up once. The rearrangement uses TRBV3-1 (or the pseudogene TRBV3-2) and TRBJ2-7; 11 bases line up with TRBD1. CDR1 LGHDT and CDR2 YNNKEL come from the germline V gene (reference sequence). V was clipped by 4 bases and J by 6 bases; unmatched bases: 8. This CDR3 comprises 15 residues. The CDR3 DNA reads TGTGCCAGCAGCCCGCAAGGGGACAGGGGGTCCGAGCAGTACTTC. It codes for CASSPQGDRGSEQYF.

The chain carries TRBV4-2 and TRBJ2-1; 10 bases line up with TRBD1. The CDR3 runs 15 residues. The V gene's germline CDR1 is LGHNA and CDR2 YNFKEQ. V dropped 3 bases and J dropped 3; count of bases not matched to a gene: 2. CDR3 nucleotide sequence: TGTGCCAGCAGCCAGGGACAGGGGTACTACAATGAGCAGTTCTTC. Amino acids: CASSQGQGYYNEQFF.

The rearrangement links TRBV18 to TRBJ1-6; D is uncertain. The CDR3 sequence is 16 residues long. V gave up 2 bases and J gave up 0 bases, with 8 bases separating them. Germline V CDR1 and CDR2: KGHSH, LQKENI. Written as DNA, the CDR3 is TGTGCCAGCTCACCAATCAAGAGCTCCTATAATTCACCCCTCCACTTT. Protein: CASSPIKSSYNSPLHF.

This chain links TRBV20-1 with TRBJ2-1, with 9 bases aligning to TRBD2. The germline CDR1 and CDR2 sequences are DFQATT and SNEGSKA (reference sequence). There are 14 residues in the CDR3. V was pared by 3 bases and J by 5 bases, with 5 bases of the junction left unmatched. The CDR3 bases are TGCAGTGCTAGTATAGCGGGAGATCACAATGAGCAGTTCTTC. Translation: CSASIAGDHNEQFF.

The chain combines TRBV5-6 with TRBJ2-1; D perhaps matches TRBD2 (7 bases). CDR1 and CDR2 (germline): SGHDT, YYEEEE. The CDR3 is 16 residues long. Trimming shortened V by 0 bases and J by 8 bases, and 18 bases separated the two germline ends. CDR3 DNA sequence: TGTGCCAGCAGCTTGGTAGGAACAGGGAGGGGTCATGAGCAGTTCTTC. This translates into CASSLVGTGRGHEQFF. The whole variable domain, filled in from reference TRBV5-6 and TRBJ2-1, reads DAGVTQSPTHLIKTRGQQVTLRCSPKSGHDTVSWYQQALGQGPQFIFQYYEEEERQRGNFPDRFSGHQFPNYSSELNVNALLLGDSALYLCASSLVGTGRGHEQFFGPGTRLTVL.